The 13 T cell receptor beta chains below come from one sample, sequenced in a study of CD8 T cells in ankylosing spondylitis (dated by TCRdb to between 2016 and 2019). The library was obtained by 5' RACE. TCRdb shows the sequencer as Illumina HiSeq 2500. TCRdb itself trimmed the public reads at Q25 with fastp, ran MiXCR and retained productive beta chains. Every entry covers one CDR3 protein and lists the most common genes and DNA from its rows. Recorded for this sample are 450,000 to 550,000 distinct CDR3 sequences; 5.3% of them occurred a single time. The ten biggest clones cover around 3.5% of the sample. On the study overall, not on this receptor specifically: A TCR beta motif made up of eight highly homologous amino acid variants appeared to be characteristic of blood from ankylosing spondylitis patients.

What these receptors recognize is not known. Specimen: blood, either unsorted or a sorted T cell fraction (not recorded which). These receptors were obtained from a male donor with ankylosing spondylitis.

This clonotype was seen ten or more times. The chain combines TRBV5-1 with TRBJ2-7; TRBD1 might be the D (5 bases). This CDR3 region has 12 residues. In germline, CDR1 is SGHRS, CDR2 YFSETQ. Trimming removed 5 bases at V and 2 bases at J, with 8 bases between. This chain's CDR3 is CASREQAYEQYF. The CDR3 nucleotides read TGCGCCAGCAGGGAACAGGCCTACGAGCAGTACTTC.

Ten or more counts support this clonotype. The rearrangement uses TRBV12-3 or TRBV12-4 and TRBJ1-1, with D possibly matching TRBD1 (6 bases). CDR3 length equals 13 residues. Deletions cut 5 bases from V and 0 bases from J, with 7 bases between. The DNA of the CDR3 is TGTGCCAGCAGTGGACAGATGAACACTGAAGCTTTCTTT. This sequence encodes CASSGQMNTEAFF.

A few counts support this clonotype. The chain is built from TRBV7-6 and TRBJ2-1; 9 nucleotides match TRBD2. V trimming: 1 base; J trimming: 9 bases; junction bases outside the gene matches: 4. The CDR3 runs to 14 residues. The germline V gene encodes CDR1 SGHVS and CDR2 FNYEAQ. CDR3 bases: TGTGCCAGCAGCTTAGGCGGGGGGGCGCGTGAGCAGTTCTTC. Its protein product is CASSLGGGAREQFF.

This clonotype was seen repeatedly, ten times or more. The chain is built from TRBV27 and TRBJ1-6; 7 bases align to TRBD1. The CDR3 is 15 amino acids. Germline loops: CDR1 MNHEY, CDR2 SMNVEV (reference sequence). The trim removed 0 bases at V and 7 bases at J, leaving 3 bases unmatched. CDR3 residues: CASSLSDRVNSPLHF. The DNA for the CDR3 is TGTGCCAGCAGTTTATCAGACAGGGTAAATTCACCCCTCCACTTT.

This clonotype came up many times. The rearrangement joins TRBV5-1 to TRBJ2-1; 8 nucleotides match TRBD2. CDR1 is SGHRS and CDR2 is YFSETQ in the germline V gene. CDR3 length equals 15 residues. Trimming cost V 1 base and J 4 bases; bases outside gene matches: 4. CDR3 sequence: CASSLKRGIYNEQFF. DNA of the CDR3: TGCGCCAGCAGCTTGAAGCGGGGGATATACAATGAGCAGTTCTTC.

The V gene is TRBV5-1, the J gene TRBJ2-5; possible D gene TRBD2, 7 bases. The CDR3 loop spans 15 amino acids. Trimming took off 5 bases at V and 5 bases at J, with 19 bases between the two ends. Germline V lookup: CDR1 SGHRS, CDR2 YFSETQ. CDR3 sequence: CASRVGLGGGETQYF. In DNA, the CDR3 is TGCGCCAGCAGAGTTGGACTAGGGGGTGGTGAGACCCAGTACTTC.

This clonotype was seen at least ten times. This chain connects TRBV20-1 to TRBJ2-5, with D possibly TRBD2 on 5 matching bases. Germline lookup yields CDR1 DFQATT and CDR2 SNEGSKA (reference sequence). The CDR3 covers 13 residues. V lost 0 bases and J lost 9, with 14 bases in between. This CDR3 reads CSARDIPGLAQYF. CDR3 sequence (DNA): TGCAGTGCTAGAGATATTCCGGGGTTGGCCCAGTACTTC.

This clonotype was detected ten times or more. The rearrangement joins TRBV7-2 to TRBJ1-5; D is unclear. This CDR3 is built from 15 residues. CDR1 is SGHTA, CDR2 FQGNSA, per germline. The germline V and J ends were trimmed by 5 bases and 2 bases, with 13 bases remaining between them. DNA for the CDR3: TGTGCCAGCAGCCTGGGAGGGCACGGCAATCAGCCCCAGCATTTT. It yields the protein CASSLGGHGNQPQHF.

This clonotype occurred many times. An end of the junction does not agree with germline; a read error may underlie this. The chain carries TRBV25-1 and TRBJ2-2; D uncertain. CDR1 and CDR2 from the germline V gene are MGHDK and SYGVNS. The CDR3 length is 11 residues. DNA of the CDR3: TGCGCCAGCAGTGAGACCGGGGAGCTGTTTTTT. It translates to CASSETGELFF.

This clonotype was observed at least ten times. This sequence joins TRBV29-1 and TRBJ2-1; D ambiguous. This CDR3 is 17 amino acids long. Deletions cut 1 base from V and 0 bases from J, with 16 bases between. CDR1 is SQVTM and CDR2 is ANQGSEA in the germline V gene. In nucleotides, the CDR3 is TGCAGCGTTGAAGGAGGTCTAACCATGAGCTCCTACAATGAGCAGTTCTTC. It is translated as CSVEGGLTMSSYNEQFF.

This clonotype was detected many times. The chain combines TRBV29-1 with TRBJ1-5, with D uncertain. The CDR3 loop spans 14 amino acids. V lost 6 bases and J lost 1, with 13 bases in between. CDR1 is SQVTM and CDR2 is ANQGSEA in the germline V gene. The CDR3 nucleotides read TGCAGCGTCAGAGAAGGGAGCAGCAATCAGCCCCAGCATTTT. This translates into CSVREGSSNQPQHF.

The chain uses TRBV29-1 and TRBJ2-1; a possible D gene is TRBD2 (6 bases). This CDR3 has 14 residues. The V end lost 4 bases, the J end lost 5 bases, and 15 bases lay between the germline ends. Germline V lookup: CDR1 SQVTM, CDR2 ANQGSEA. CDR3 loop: CSVGSGTYNNEQFF. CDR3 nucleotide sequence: TGCAGCGTTGGTTCCGGGACTTATAACAATGAGCAGTTCTTC.

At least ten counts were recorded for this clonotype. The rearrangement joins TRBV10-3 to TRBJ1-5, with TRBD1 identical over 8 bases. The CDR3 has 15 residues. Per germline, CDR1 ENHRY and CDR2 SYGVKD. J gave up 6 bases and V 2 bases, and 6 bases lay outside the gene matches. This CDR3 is CAISENRGNAQPQHF. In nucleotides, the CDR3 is TGTGCCATCAGTGAGAACAGGGGGAATGCTCAGCCCCAGCATTTT.